Below, 10 T cell receptor beta chains from the same sample are listed, as sequenced in a study of cytomegalovirus exposure and HLA in healthy donors. Produced via immunoSEQ multiplex PCR; TCRdb's table is partial and in-frame only. The sample shows roughly 260,000 clones, about 86% of them seen only once. What was sequenced was PBMCs. The source is a young man in good health and CMV-seronegative.

The chain joins TRBV5-4 to TRBJ2-3, with 13 bases lining up with TRBD2. The length of the CDR3 is 15 residues. V shed 4 bases, J shed 3 bases, and the junction held 2 bases outside the gene matches. CDR1 is SGHNT and CDR2 is YYREEE in the germline V gene (reference sequence). DNA for the CDR3: TGTGCCAGCAGCCTGACTAGCGGGGGGACAGATACGCAGTATTTT. This codes for CASSLTSGGTDTQYF.

This clone was observed a single time. The chain is built from TRBV7-9 and TRBJ2-7; D remains ambiguous. V was cut by 1 base and J by 2 bases, with 6 bases left in between. The germline gives CDR1 SEHNR, CDR2 FQNEAQ (reference sequence). This CDR3 spans 13 amino acids. CDR3 nucleotides: TGTGCCAGCAGCTTAGGAGAGACCTACGAGCAGTACTTC. Translating gives CASSLGETYEQYF. The full variable domain, its missing parts supplied by reference TRBV7-9 and TRBJ2-7, is DTGVSQNPRHKITKRGQNVTFRCDPISEHNRLYWYRQTLGQGPEFLTYFQNEAQLEKSRLLSDRFSAERPKGSFSTLEIQRTEQGDSAMYLCASSLGETYEQYFGPGTRLTVT.

The chain couples TRBV19 to TRBJ1-2; 8 bases match TRBD1. There are 14 residues in the CDR3. Germline V gene sequence: CDR1 LNHDA, CDR2 SQIVND (reference sequence). Trimming removed 4 bases from V and 3 bases from J; junction bases left unmatched: 4. The CDR3 region has the DNA TGTGCCAGTAGTACGACGGACAGGGACTATGGCTACACCTTC. It codes for CASSTTDRDYGYTF.

The CDR3 DNA reads as TGTGCCAGCAGTTTATATCGGACTAGCGGGAATGAGCAGTTCTTC. Protein: CASSLYRTSGNEQFF. This chain connects TRBV27 to TRBJ2-1, with TRBD2 identical over 11 bases. The CDR3 extends over 15 amino acids. Trimming removed 1 base from V and 7 bases from J; junction bases left unmatched: 3. CDR1 and CDR2 from the germline V gene are MNHEY and SMNVEV (reference sequence).

The sample holds one count of this clone. The chain couples TRBV7-2 to TRBJ2-3, with 7 bases lining up with TRBD2. Germline V gives CDR1 SGHTA, CDR2 FQGNSA. CDR3 length: 15 residues. The trim removed 5 bases at V and 2 bases at J, leaving 7 bases unmatched. CDR3 residues: CASSPGGFFTDTQYF. DNA for the CDR3: TGTGCCAGCAGCCCCGGGGGGTTCTTCACAGATACGCAGTATTTT.

This chain uses TRBV5-6 with TRBJ1-2; D gene unclear. The V gene lost 2 bases and the J gene lost 4 bases, with 24 bases spanning the gap. CDR1 and CDR2 (germline): SGHDT, YYEEEE. CDR3 size: 18 residues. The CDR3: CASSFGRPGRLTPYGYTF. CDR3 nucleotides: TGTGCCAGCAGCTTTGGTAGGCCGGGCAGACTAACTCCCTATGGCTACACCTTC.

CDR3 protein: CASSYRGRGGDTQYF. The CDR3 DNA reads TGTGCCAGCAGTTACAGGGGGAGGGGAGGAGATACGCAGTATTTT. The J gene is TRBJ2-3, the V gene TRBV6-5, with D maybe TRBD2 (7 bases). The CDR3 loop spans 15 amino acids. Germline V lookup: CDR1 MNHEY, CDR2 SVGAGI. The V gene lost 2 bases and the J gene lost 5 bases, with 14 bases spanning the gap.

The chain carries TRBV7-9 and TRBJ2-7, with TRBD1 identical over 10 bases. The germline V gene encodes CDR1 SEHNR and CDR2 FQNEAQ (reference sequence). J gave up 2 bases and V 4 bases, and 2 bases lay outside the gene matches. This CDR3 is built from 14 residues. CDR3 loop: CASSSGQGAYEQYF. The CDR3 nucleotides read TGTGCCAGCAGCTCCGGACAGGGGGCCTACGAGCAGTACTTC.

The gene calls are TRBV2 and TRBJ2-3; TRBD2 matches at 9 bases. The CDR3 is made up of 17 amino acids. Germline-derived CDR1 and CDR2 are SNHLY and FYNNEI. After removal of 6 bases from V and 1 base from J, the junction contained 11 bases not matched to a gene. CDR3: CASSKEGLAIRTDTQYF. CDR3 sequence (DNA): TGTGCCAGCAGCAAAGAGGGACTAGCAATCCGCACAGATACGCAGTATTTT. The entire variable domain, with the rest obtained from reference TRBV2 and TRBJ2-3, is as follows: EPEVTQTPSHQVTQMGQEVILRCVPISNHLYFYWYRQILGQKVEFLVSFYNNEISEKSEIFDDQFSVERPDGSNFTLKIRSTKLEDSAMYFCASSKEGLAIRTDTQYFGPGTRLTVL.

The V call is TRBV5-1, the J call TRBJ2-2; 9 bases match TRBD1. CDR3 size: 15 residues. V was clipped by 0 bases and J by 5 bases; unmatched bases: 2. Per germline, CDR1 SGHRS and CDR2 YFSETQ. In DNA form, the CDR3 reads TGCGCCAGCAGCTTGGTGGGACAGGGAACCGGGGAGCTGTTTTTT. This encodes CASSLVGQGTGELFF.